A single sample is the source of the 13 T cell receptor beta chains below, sequenced in a study of OX40 agonist ivuxolimab in advanced cancers. Assay: immunoSEQ multiplex PCR; the TCRdb copy retains only in-frame clones and omits some. The data show about 56,000 clones, with 85% to 95% seen just once and more than 20% held by the top ten. This specimen consisted of CD4+ or CD8+ T cells sorted from blood, obtained in a trial of the OX40 agonist ivuxolimab. These receptors came from an adult with an advanced solid tumor such as melanoma, head and neck, liver or kidney cancer.

The chain couples TRBV6-6 to TRBJ2-5; a weak D match, TRBD1 (5 bases). The V end was cut by 5 bases, the J end by 1 base, with 11 bases between. The CDR3 has 14 residues. Germline-derived CDR1 and CDR2 are MNHNY and SVGAGI (reference sequence). The CDR3 coding sequence is TGTGCCAGCAGTCCGCCGGACACCCAAGAGACCCAGTACTTC. Its translation is CASSPPDTQETQYF.

This chain connects TRBV2 to TRBJ2-7; 7 positions agree with TRBD2. The CDR3 loop spans 16 amino acids. V trimming: 5 bases; J trimming: 1 base; junction bases outside the gene matches: 11. Germline V gives CDR1 SNHLY, CDR2 FYNNEI. The CDR3: CASSRAWGGVSYEQYF. CDR3 DNA: TGTGCCAGCAGTAGGGCGTGGGGAGGGGTATCCTACGAGCAGTACTTC.

The chain uses TRBV9 and TRBJ2-1; D not resolved. This CDR3 region has 15 residues. The germline CDR1 and CDR2 sequences are SGDLS and YYNGEE. Trimming pared 2 bases from V and 3 bases from J, leaving 12 bases between. CDR3 sequence (DNA): TGTGCCAGCAGCGTCCCCCCCGTTGACTACAATGAGCAGTTCTTC. This translates into CASSVPPVDYNEQFF.

J is TRBJ1-1 and V is TRBV10-3; D call uncertain. The CDR3 runs 15 residues. In germline, CDR1 is ENHRY, CDR2 SYGVKD. With 3 bases removed from V and 3 bases from J, the gap between germline ends came to 14 bases. CDR3 nucleotides: TGTGCCATCAGTGATCCCCGGGAGGCCGACACTGAAGCTTTCTTT. Amino acid sequence: CAISDPREADTEAFF.

The CDR3: CASTLGDTGELFF. CDR3 coding DNA: TGCGCCAGTACACTGGGGGACACCGGGGAGCTGTTTTTT. The genes are TRBV10-2 and TRBJ2-2, with D perhaps being TRBD1 or TRBD2 (5 bases each). The CDR3 length is 13 residues. Germline CDR1 reads WSHSY; CDR2 reads SAAADI. The V end lost 9 bases, the J end lost 3 bases, and 11 bases lay between the germline ends.

The CDR3 coding sequence is TGTGCCTGGAGTGTAATTAGGTCCGCGTACAATGAGCAGTTCTTC. Encoded protein: CAWSVIRSAYNEQFF. The gene calls are TRBV30 and TRBJ2-1, with D uncertain. Germline V gene lookup returns CDR1 GTSNPN and CDR2 SVGIG (reference sequence). The CDR3 length is 15 residues. The V gene lost 0 bases and the J gene lost 4 bases, with 13 bases spanning the gap.

This sequence joins TRBV28 and TRBJ1-5, with unresolved D. CDR1 is MDHEN and CDR2 is SYDVKM in the germline V gene. V was pared by 10 bases and J by 5 bases, with 21 bases between. This CDR3 is built from 15 residues. CDR3 amino acids: CATFDRRFIYQPQHF. The CDR3, as DNA: TGTGCCACCTTTGACCGGCGGTTTATATATCAGCCCCAGCATTTT.

The chain combines TRBV27 with TRBJ2-1; 10 nucleotides agree with TRBD1. The CDR3 sequence is 15 residues long. Germline assignment: CDR1 MNHEY and CDR2 SMNVEV (reference sequence). V lost 6 bases and J lost 3; bases outside the gene matches: 5. CDR3 sequence reads: CASSTGTGDYNEQFF. The CDR3 coding sequence is TGTGCCAGCAGCACCGGGACAGGGGACTACAATGAGCAGTTCTTC.

The sample holds a few counts of this clone. DNA of the CDR3: TGCAGCGTAGAGACACCCTCGAACACTGAAGCTTTCTTT. Translated: CSVETPSNTEAFF. This sequence joins TRBV29-1 and TRBJ1-1; D not resolved. CDR3 length: 13 residues. The V end lost 6 bases, the J end lost 1 base, and 12 bases lay between the germline ends. Germline V gives CDR1 SQVTM, CDR2 ANQGSEA.

The V gene is TRBV19, the J gene TRBJ1-4; D is unresolved. This CDR3 contains 17 residues. Per germline, CDR1 LNHDA and CDR2 SQIVND (reference sequence). V lost 5 bases and J 8 bases, leaving 24 bases between the germline ends. The CDR3 coding sequence is TGTGCCAGTAGTCCAGACAAAGGCCTCCCCGAATCGGAAAAACTGTTTTTT. Protein product: CASSPDKGLPESEKLFF.

This clone was recorded once. This chain uses TRBV9 with TRBJ2-2; TRBD2 matches at 9 bases. The V gene's germline CDR1 is SGDLS and CDR2 YYNGEE. V dropped 0 bases and J dropped 2; count of bases not matched to a gene: 5. This CDR3 is 17 amino acids long. Here the CDR3 reads CASSVEQREVNTGELFF. The CDR3, as DNA: TGTGCCAGCAGCGTAGAGCAGCGGGAGGTAAACACCGGGGAGCTGTTTTTT. Drawing the rest from reference TRBV9 and TRBJ2-2, the complete variable domain is DSGVTQTPKHLITATGQRVTLRCSPRSGDLSVYWYQQSLDQGLQFLIQYYNGEERAKGNILERFSAQQFPDLHSELNLSSLELGDSALYFCASSVEQREVNTGELFFGEGSRLTVL.

The chain uses TRBV6-5 and TRBJ2-1, with no clear D. Trimming pared 5 bases from V and 7 bases from J, leaving 9 bases between. Germline lookup yields CDR1 MNHEY and CDR2 SVGAGI. This CDR3 contains 12 residues. The CDR3 coding sequence is TGTGCCAGCAGTCCGTCAACAAATGAGCAGTTCTTC. Amino acid sequence: CASSPSTNEQFF.

The genes are TRBV11-2 and TRBJ1-3, with no clear D. The CDR3 sequence is 16 residues long. V was shortened by 5 bases and J by 0 bases, with 14 bases between the two germline ends. Germline CDR1 and CDR2: SGHAT and FQNNGV. CDR3 residues: CASSGFGETSGNTIYF. CDR3 sequence (DNA): TGTGCCAGCAGCGGCTTCGGGGAAACCTCTGGAAACACCATATATTTT.